This record concerns one T cell receptor beta chain sequence. This entry belongs to a study of blood T cell repertoires in COVID-19. On the study more broadly: Acute and convalescent COVID-19 samples came from the United States, Italy and Spain.

This CDR3 has 15 residues. The ends lost 1 base at V and 4 bases at J; junction bases unmatched: 6. Germline CDR1 is LNHDA and CDR2 is SQIVND (reference sequence). Participants came from around 25 US areas, aged about 18 to 95 years. Produced via immunoSEQ multiplex PCR; TCRdb's table is partial and in-frame only. Counted here are about 250,000 clones, approximately 84% occurring once; the ten biggest clones make up roughly 3.1%. Input material: PBMCs or T cells enriched from blood (not recorded which). The clonotype originates from a man aged 45-65 years who had recovered from COVID-19. The gene calls are TRBV19 and TRBJ1-2; 7 positions match TRBD1. CDR3: CASSIVTGASYGYTF. DNA of the CDR3: TGTGCCAGTAGTATAGTTACAGGGGCATCCTATGGCTACACCTTC. The full variable domain, completed using reference TRBV19 and TRBJ1-2, is DGGITQSPKYLFRKEGQNVTLSCEQNLNHDAMYWYRQDPGQGLRLIYYSQIVNDFQKGDIAEGYSVSREKKESFPLTVTSAQKNPTAFYLCASSIVTGASYGYTFGSGTRLTVV.